This T cell receptor (beta chain) was sequenced for a study of blood T cell repertoires in COVID-19. Original analysis: Nucleated cell counts were estimated from reference gene primer amplification. Method: immunoSEQ multiplex PCR; TCRdb's copy keeps in-frame clones and lacks some. V, J and clone size reflect that table, while D and trimming were determined from the DNA. Of about 360,000 clones listed, around 86% are singletons. The CDR3 covers 16 residues. Trimming pared 4 bases from V and 2 bases from J, leaving 17 bases between. The germline V gene has CDR1 MGHRA and CDR2 YSYEKL. Sample: peripheral blood. This receptor was taken from a human donor in a cohort sampled during active COVID-19. The chain has TRBV4-1 and TRBJ2-5; tentative D call: TRBD2 (5 bases). The DNA for the CDR3 is TGCGCCAGCAGCCCTCAAAGTTGGACTCAACAAGAGACCCAGTACTTC. It encodes CASSPQSWTQQETQYF.